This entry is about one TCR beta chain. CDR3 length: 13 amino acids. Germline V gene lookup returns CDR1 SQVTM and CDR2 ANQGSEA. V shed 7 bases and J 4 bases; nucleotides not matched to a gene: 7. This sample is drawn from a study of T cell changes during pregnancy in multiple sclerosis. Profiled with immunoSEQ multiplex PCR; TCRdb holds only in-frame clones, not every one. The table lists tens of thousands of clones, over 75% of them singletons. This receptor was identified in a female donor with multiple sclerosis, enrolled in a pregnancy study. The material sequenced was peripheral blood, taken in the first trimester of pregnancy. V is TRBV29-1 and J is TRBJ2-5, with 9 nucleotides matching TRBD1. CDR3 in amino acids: CSASPGQGETQYF. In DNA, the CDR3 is TGCAGCGCAAGCCCGGGACAGGGAGAGACCCAGTACTTC.